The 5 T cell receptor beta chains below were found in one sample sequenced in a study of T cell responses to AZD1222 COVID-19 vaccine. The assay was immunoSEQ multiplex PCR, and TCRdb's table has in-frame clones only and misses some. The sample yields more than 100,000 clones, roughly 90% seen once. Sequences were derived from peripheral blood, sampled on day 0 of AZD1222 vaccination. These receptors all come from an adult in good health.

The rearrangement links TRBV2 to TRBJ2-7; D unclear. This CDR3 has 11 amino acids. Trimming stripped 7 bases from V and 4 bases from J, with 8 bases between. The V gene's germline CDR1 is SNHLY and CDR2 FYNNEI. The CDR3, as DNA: TGTGCCAGCACCCTGGGGTACGAGCAGTACTTC. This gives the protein CASTLGYEQYF.

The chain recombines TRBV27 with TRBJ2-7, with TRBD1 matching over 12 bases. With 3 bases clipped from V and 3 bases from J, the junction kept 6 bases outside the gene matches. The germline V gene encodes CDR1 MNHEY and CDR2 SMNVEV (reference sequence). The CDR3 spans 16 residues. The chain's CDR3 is CASSFGTGGNDYEQYF. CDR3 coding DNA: TGTGCCAGCAGTTTTGGGACAGGGGGCAATGACTACGAGCAGTACTTC.

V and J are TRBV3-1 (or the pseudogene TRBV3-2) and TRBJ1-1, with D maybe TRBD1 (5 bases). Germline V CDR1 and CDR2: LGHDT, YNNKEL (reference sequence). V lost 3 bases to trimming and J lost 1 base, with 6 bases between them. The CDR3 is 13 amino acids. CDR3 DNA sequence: TGTGCCAGCAGCCAGGGGACGAACACTGAAGCTTTCTTT. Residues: CASSQGTNTEAFF.

The CDR3 loop reads CASSQDGTGANYGYTF. CDR3 coding DNA: TGCGCCAGCAGCCAAGACGGGACAGGGGCCAACTATGGCTACACCTTC. The chain employs TRBV4-3 and TRBJ1-2; 10 bases are a match to TRBD1. Looked up from germline, CDR1 is LGHNA and CDR2 is YSLEER. The CDR3 is 16 amino acids. The V gene end was trimmed by 0 bases and the J gene end by 2 bases; junction bases not matched to a gene: 3.

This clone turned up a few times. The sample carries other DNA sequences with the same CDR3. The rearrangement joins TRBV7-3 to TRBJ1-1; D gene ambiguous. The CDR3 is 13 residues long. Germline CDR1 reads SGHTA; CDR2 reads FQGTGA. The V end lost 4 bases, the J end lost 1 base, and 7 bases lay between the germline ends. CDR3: CASSSGPNTEAFF. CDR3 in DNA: TGTGCCAGCAGCTCGGGCCCGAACACTGAAGCTTTCTTT. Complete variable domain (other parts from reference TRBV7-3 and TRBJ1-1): GAGVSQTPSNKVTEKGKYVELRCDPISGHTALYWYRQSLGQGPEFLIYFQGTGAADDSGLPNDRFFAVRPEGSVSTLKIQRTERGDSAVYLCASSSGPNTEAFFGQGTRLTVV.